Listed below are T cell receptor beta chains from one sample, sequenced in a study of cytomegalovirus exposure and HLA in healthy donors. TCRdb's table, derived via immunoSEQ multiplex PCR, lists solely in-frame clones and lacks some. The table has more than 95,000 clones, 77% seen once. Specimen: PBMCs. The receptor set was obtained from a woman aged 40 to 49 in good health and CMV-seropositive. The CDR3 runs from the conserved cysteine through the conserved F or W. A D gene is named only where the DNA matches it firmly. Only part of the rows carry a size: once, few, many, or a class if the clone is expanded.

j_call clone_size d_call v_call cdr3_aa cdr3_nt
TRBJ2-1 once TRBD2 TRBV7-6 CASSLVAGPYNEQFF TGTGCCAGCAGCTTAGTAGCGGGACCCTACAATGAGCAGTTCTTC
TRBJ1-3 few TRBD1 TRBV4-1 CASSQRSGTGGNTIYF TGCGCCAGCAGCCAAAGATCCGGGACAGGGGGAAACACCATATATTTT
TRBJ2-5 . . TRBV5-5 CASSFQTGEETQYF TGTGCCAGCAGCTTCCAGACGGGTGAAGAGACCCAGTACTTC
TRBJ2-7 . . TRBV2 CASSLLQDYEQYF TGTGCCAGCAGTCTCTTACAGGACTACGAGCAGTACTTC
TRBJ1-3 few . TRBV11-3 CASSLDVFGQQSSGNTIYF TGTGCCAGCAGCTTAGATGTTTTCGGACAGCAGAGCTCTGGAAACACCATATATTTT
TRBJ2-3 . TRBD2 TRBV19 CASRLAGDTQYF TGTGCCAGTAGGCTAGCGGGAGATACGCAGTATTTT
TRBJ1-2 . . TRBV4-1 CASSRHLQGRDYGYTF TGCGCCAGCAGCCGACACCTACAGGGAAGGGACTATGGCTACACCTTC
TRBJ1-1 . TRBD1 TRBV6-6 CASSYGQENTEAFF TGTGCCAGCAGTTACGGACAGGAGAACACTGAAGCTTTCTTT
TRBJ1-3 . TRBD1 TRBV5-1 CASSYTGGTGNTIYF TGCGCCAGCAGTTACACAGGGGGCACGGGAAACACCATATATTTT
TRBJ2-7 . TRBD2 TRBV7-9 CASSLSGGGAYEQYF TGTGCCAGCAGCCTTTCTGGCGGGGGGGCCTACGAGCAGTACTTC
TRBJ1-6 once TRBD1 TRBV7-2 CASSFPGGQGLNSPLHF TGTGCCAGCAGCTTCCCTGGGGGACAGGGTCTTAATTCACCCCTCCACTTT
TRBJ2-5 . TRBD2 TRBV4-2 CASSRLSGGSMQETQYF TGTGCCAGCAGCCGTCTCAGCGGGGGGTCTATGCAAGAGACCCAGTACTTC
TRBJ2-2 . TRBD1 TRBV7-2 CASSLIGQGNTGELFF TGTGCCAGCAGCTTAATCGGACAGGGGAACACCGGGGAGCTGTTTTTT
TRBJ1-5 . . TRBV11-2 CASSLDVGGNYSNQPQHF TGTGCCAGCAGCTTAGATGTAGGAGGTAACTATAGCAATCAGCCCCAGCATTTT
TRBJ2-5 few TRBD1 TRBV7-9 CASSLKDRGLEETQYF TGTGCCAGCAGCCTCAAGGACAGGGGGCTAGAGGAGACCCAGTACTTC
TRBJ2-7 few . TRBV6-5 CASSPQGNSYEQYF TGTGCCAGCAGTCCTCAGGGTAACTCCTACGAGCAGTACTTC
TRBJ2-1 . . TRBV7-2 CASSLYSSSEQFF TGTGCCAGCAGCCTCTACTCTAGCTCTGAGCAGTTCTTC
TRBJ2-5 . . TRBV7-9 CASSSPRFTREQYF TGTGCCAGCAGTTCTCCTCGGTTCACACGGGAGCAGTACTTC
TRBJ1-4 . . TRBV5-6 CASSRRSWGEEKLFF TGTGCCAGCAGCCGCAGGAGCTGGGGAGAGGAAAAACTGTTTTTT
TRBJ2-1 . . TRBV7-8 CASSPLRTNPYNEQFF TGTGCCAGCAGCCCACTACGGACTAACCCATACAATGAGCAGTTCTTC
TRBJ1-6 . . TRBV12-2 CASRLRENSPLHF TGTGCAAGTCGCTTACGGGAAAATTCACCCCTCCACTTT
TRBJ2-7 . TRBD2 TRBV5-5 CASSGIRGDSYEQYF TGTGCCAGCAGCGGAATACGGGGGGACTCCTACGAGCAGTACTTC
TRBJ1-5 . . TRBV7-8 CASSPSRGLGGPQHF TGTGCCAGCAGCCCGAGTAGGGGCCTAGGGGGGCCCCAGCATTTT
TRBJ1-1 few . TRBV7-8 CASSRDRPHNTEAFF TGTGCCAGCAGCCGAGACAGGCCTCATAACACTGAAGCTTTCTTT
TRBJ2-7 few . TRBV2 CATQHFAQGSYEQYF TGTGCCACCCAGCACTTCGCTCAGGGAAGCTACGAGCAGTACTTC
TRBJ2-3 . . TRBV7-2 CASSSRADTQYF TGTGCCAGCAGCTCCCGGGCAGATACGCAGTATTTT
TRBJ1-1 few TRBD1 TRBV7-9 CASSQTGTGGWETEAFF TGTGCCAGCAGCCAGACCGGGACAGGGGGATGGGAGACTGAAGCTTTCTTT
TRBJ2-7 . TRBD1 TRBV6-6 CASRQGISYEQYF TGTGCCAGCAGACAGGGGATCTCCTACGAGCAGTACTTC
TRBJ2-1 once . TRBV4-1 CASRRQKHYNEQFF TGCGCCAGCAGGCGACAGAAACACTACAATGAGCAGTTCTTC
TRBJ2-7 . . TRBV7-9 CSSSFRGYEQYF TGTTCCAGCAGCTTCCGGGGCTACGAGCAGTACTTC
TRBJ2-3 . TRBD2 TRBV18 CASSPRIAGGLDTQYF TGTGCCAGCTCACCACGAATAGCGGGGGGTTTGGATACGCAGTATTTT
TRBJ1-2 . TRBD1 TRBV19 CASRTQMVPGTANYGYTF TGTGCCAGTAGAACACAAATGGTGCCCGGGACAGCTAACTATGGCTACACCTTC
TRBJ2-7 . . TRBV2 CASRPRGRTYEQYF TGTGCCAGCAGGCCCAGGGGAAGGACCTACGAGCAGTACTTC
TRBJ2-1 . TRBD2 TRBV19 CASTFSGLVAEQFF TGTGCCAGTACCTTCTCCGGACTAGTTGCTGAGCAGTTCTTC
TRBJ2-7 . . TRBV7-9 CASSYRDTASNEQYF TGTGCCAGCAGCTATCGGGACACGGCCTCGAATGAGCAGTACTTC
TRBJ1-3 . . TRBV4-1 CASSQGGPFGNTIYF TGCGCCAGCAGCCAAGGGGGCCCTTTTGGAAACACCATATATTTT
TRBJ1-1 . . TRBV15 CATSRDFTHQGNTEAFF TGTGCCACCAGCAGAGATTTTACCCACCAGGGGAACACTGAAGCTTTCTTT
TRBJ1-1 . . TRBV28 CASSLLFRGNTEAFF TGTGCCAGCAGTTTATTGTTCCGAGGGAACACTGAAGCTTTCTTT
TRBJ2-3 . . TRBV7-9 CASTTGFSTDTQYF TGTGCCAGCACCACCGGGTTTTCGACGGATACGCAGTATTTT
TRBJ1-6 . . TRBV5-4 CASRKDMFNSPLHF TGTGCCAGCAGAAAAGACATGTTTAATTCACCCCTCCACTTT
TRBJ2-3 . . TRBV7-6 CASSLGAGPRDTQYF TGTGCCAGCAGCTTAGGGGCAGGCCCTCGAGATACGCAGTATTTT
TRBJ2-7 . . TRBV18 CASSPEGGPRYEQYF TGTGCCAGCTCACCGGAGGGGGGGCCTCGATACGAGCAGTACTTC
TRBJ2-3 . TRBD2 TRBV15 CATSRGNGLADLDTQYF TGTGCCACCAGCAGAGGGAATGGACTAGCGGATCTAGATACGCAGTATTTT
TRBJ2-5 . TRBD2 TRBV6-1 CASSERLARGETQYF TGTGCCAGCAGTGAAAGACTAGCGAGGGGGGAGACCCAGTACTTC
TRBJ2-2 . . TRBV5-4 CASSSRDTGELFF TGTGCCAGCAGCTCCAGGGACACCGGGGAGCTGTTTTTT